Each of the 18 T cell receptor beta chains below was sequenced from the same sample in a study of Ad26.COV2.S vaccination and SARS-CoV-2 variants. The repertoire was sequenced with immunoSEQ multiplex PCR; TCRdb's copy has only in-frame clones and lacks some. This sample has about 460,000 clones, with 89% found just once. Regarding treatment: around 19 received Ad26.COV2.S at low or high dose, single or two shots; 5 received placebo; per-sample allocation not given. Collection of the samples took place on day 63 after the first injection of vaccine or placebo. The material was peripheral blood, obtained in a trial of Ad26.COV2.S vaccine versus placebo. The receptors here all came from a person aged 18-65 years who received the Ad26.COV2.S COVID-19 vaccine or a placebo.

The chain couples TRBV11-2 to TRBJ2-4, with D tentatively TRBD2 (6 bases). CDR1 SGHAT and CDR2 FQNNGV come from the germline V gene. The germline V and J ends were trimmed by 5 bases and 8 bases, with 16 bases remaining between them. The length of the CDR3 is 14 residues. CDR3 coding DNA: TGTGCCAGCAGCCCGGGGGAATTACGGGACATTCAGTACTTC. Protein product: CASSPGELRDIQYF.

This clone was observed a few times. The chain links TRBV19 to TRBJ2-3; tentatively, D is TRBD1 (6 bases). Germline loops: CDR1 LNHDA, CDR2 SQIVND (reference sequence). The length of the CDR3 is 14 residues. V was clipped by 4 bases and J by 0 bases, with 8 bases between them. The CDR3 reads CASSKDRSTDTQYF. The CDR3 DNA follows: TGTGCCAGTAGTAAGGACAGAAGCACAGATACGCAGTATTTT.

This clone came up a few times. This sequence joins TRBV5-4 and TRBJ2-7, with D tentatively TRBD1 (5 bases). The CDR3 loop spans 14 amino acids. Germline V gives CDR1 SGHNT, CDR2 YYREEE (reference sequence). Between the trimmed V and J ends, which lost 0 bases and 2 bases, there was a span of 9 bases. Here the CDR3 reads CASSLAGSPYEQYF. The CDR3 DNA reads TGTGCCAGCAGCTTGGCAGGGTCCCCCTACGAGCAGTACTTC. The entire variable domain, with the rest obtained from reference TRBV5-4 and TRBJ2-7, is as follows: ETGVTQSPTHLIKTRGQQVTLRCSSQSGHNTVSWYQQALGQGPQFIFQYYREEENGRGNFPPRFSGLQFPNYSSELNVNALELDDSALYLCASSLAGSPYEQYFGPGTRLTVT.

This chain links TRBV11-2 with TRBJ1-5; perhaps TRBD1 as D (5 bases). The CDR3 sequence is 15 residues long. CDR1 is SGHAT, CDR2 FQNNGV, per germline. The germline V and J ends were trimmed by 0 bases and 7 bases, with 13 bases remaining between them. This CDR3 is CASSLDLDSTQPQHF. As DNA, the CDR3 is TGTGCCAGCAGCTTAGATCTCGACAGCACCCAGCCCCAGCATTTT.

J is TRBJ1-6 and V is TRBV9; tentative D call: TRBD1 (5 bases). From germline, CDR1 is SGDLS and CDR2 YYNGEE. Trimming took off 0 bases at V and 14 bases at J, with 24 bases between the two ends. The CDR3 is 17 residues long. CDR3 in DNA: TGTGCCAGCAGCGTAGCTTCCGGGGCAGCGCCTTTGGCGACCCTCCACTTT. It encodes CASSVASGAAPLATLHF.

This clone showed up just once. The chain carries TRBV7-9 and TRBJ1-6, with 9 bases fitting TRBD1. Trimming cost V 6 bases and J 7 bases; bases outside gene matches: 4. The CDR3 totals 14 residues. Germline values: CDR1 SEHNR, CDR2 FQNEAQ (reference sequence). The CDR3: CASSRDRENSPLHF. CDR3 coding DNA: TGTGCCAGCAGTCGGGACAGGGAAAATTCACCCCTCCACTTT.

The DNA for the CDR3 is TGTGCCAGCAGCCAAGAATTTAGGGAAGCTTTCTTT. As protein: CASSQEFREAFF. The genes are TRBV4-2 and TRBJ1-1, with D uncertain. V gave up 0 bases and J gave up 8 bases, with 7 bases separating them. The CDR3 spans 12 residues. Germline-derived CDR1 and CDR2 are LGHNA and YNFKEQ.

The V call is TRBV7-2, the J call TRBJ2-3, with D unclear. The CDR3 runs to 15 residues. The germline gives CDR1 SGHTA, CDR2 FQGNSA. V lost 0 bases and J lost 3, with 10 bases in between. The CDR3 DNA is TGTGCCAGCAGCTTAGCGGGTACATGGACAGATACGCAGTATTTT. It yields the protein CASSLAGTWTDTQYF.

The chain carries TRBV30 and TRBJ2-1; D is tentatively TRBD1 or TRBD2 (5 bases each). The CDR3 has 16 residues. Germline V gene sequence: CDR1 GTSNPN, CDR2 SVGIG (reference sequence). The V and J ends lost 2 bases and 4 bases respectively, with 18 bases between them. CDR3 in amino acids: CAWSPLGWGRYNEQFF. For the CDR3, the DNA is TGTGCCTGGAGTCCCTTAGGCTGGGGGAGATACAATGAGCAGTTCTTC.

This clone has more than one count but fewer than ten. The chain combines TRBV5-6 with TRBJ2-5; the D gene is possibly TRBD2 (5 bases). CDR1 is SGHDT and CDR2 is YYEEEE in the germline V gene. CDR3 length: 13 amino acids. The V end lost 1 base, the J end lost 5 bases, and 9 bases lay between the germline ends. This CDR3 is CASSLSSIETQYF. CDR3 sequence (DNA): TGTGCCAGCAGCTTGTCTAGCATCGAGACCCAGTACTTC. Complete variable domain (other parts from reference TRBV5-6 and TRBJ2-5): DAGVTQSPTHLIKTRGQQVTLRCSPKSGHDTVSWYQQALGQGPQFIFQYYEEEERQRGNFPDRFSGHQFPNYSSELNVNALLLGDSALYLCASSLSSIETQYFGPGTRLLVL.

A single count supports this clone. The V and J genes are TRBV28 and TRBJ2-6; weak D call: TRBD1 (5 bases). Trimming pared 3 bases from V and 4 bases from J, leaving 22 bases between. The CDR3 is 19 residues long. In germline, CDR1 is MDHEN, CDR2 SYDVKM. CDR3 in amino acids: CASSFGYASSKGGANVLTF. The CDR3 DNA reads as TGTGCCAGCAGTTTTGGGTACGCCTCGTCCAAGGGGGGGGCCAACGTCCTGACTTTC.

The chain is built from TRBV24-1 and TRBJ1-2; D perhaps matches TRBD1 (5 bases). This CDR3 comprises 17 residues. CDR1 and CDR2 from the germline V gene are KGHDR and SFDVKD. The V end lost 0 bases, the J end lost 2 bases, and 15 bases lay between the germline ends. The CDR3 spells CATSDLLPQQGNYGYTF. In nucleotides, the CDR3 is TGTGCCACCAGTGATTTGTTACCCCAGCAGGGCAACTATGGCTACACCTTC.

The genes are TRBV6-5 and TRBJ1-1; the D gene is possibly TRBD1 (6 bases). The CDR3 runs to 15 residues. Trimming shortened V by 8 bases and J by 1 base, and 17 bases separated the two germline ends. Germline V gives CDR1 MNHEY, CDR2 SVGAGI. CDR3 coding DNA: TGTGCCAGCGCTAGGACAGTTATGTGGAACACTGAAGCTTTCTTT. It codes for CASARTVMWNTEAFF.

This clone has just one count. This chain connects TRBV25-1 to TRBJ2-5, with 7 bases fitting TRBD1. V lost 3 bases to trimming and J lost 5 bases; unmatched junction nucleotides: 6. The CDR3 runs to 14 residues. CDR1 and CDR2 from the germline V gene are MGHDK and SYGVNS. CDR3 region: CASSDPGQRETQYF. The CDR3 DNA sequence: TGTGCCAGCAGTGACCCGGGACAGAGGGAGACCCAGTACTTC.

The V call is TRBV19, the J call TRBJ2-1; TRBD1 is a possible D gene (6 bases). The germline V and J ends were trimmed by 9 bases and 9 bases, with 21 bases remaining between them. Germline CDR1 and CDR2: LNHDA and SQIVND (reference sequence). CDR3 size: 14 residues. CDR3 DNA: TGTGCCAGCTCAAAAAACAGGGTTACAGCTGAGCAGTTCTTC. It is translated as CASSKNRVTAEQFF.

The chain uses TRBV7-6 and TRBJ1-6; tentative D call: TRBD1 (5 bases). The germline CDR1 and CDR2 sequences are SGHVS and FNYEAQ. This CDR3 spans 14 amino acids. With 6 bases removed from V and 3 bases from J, the gap between germline ends came to 9 bases. CDR3 nucleotide sequence: TGTGCCAGCAGGCTACAGGACTATAATTCACCCCTCCACTTT. The encoded protein is CASRLQDYNSPLHF.

The genes are TRBV2 and TRBJ1-1; D gene ambiguous. Trimming removed 5 bases at V and 4 bases at J, with 11 bases between. CDR3 length equals 13 residues. Germline-derived CDR1 and CDR2 are SNHLY and FYNNEI. The CDR3 is CASSPATSTEAFF. As DNA, the CDR3 is TGTGCCAGCAGTCCCGCTACGAGCACTGAAGCTTTCTTT.

The chain joins TRBV15 to TRBJ1-2, with D maybe TRBD1 (5 bases). The ends were cut back, 0 bases at V and 4 bases at J, with 12 bases in the middle. This CDR3 is 15 amino acids long. CDR1 and CDR2 from the germline V gene are LNHNV and YYDKDF (reference sequence). CDR3 in DNA: TGTGCCACCAGCAGAGATCTTGGGCAGGGCTATGGCTACACCTTC. Its translation is CATSRDLGQGYGYTF. The entire variable domain, with the rest obtained from reference TRBV15 and TRBJ1-2, is as follows: DAMVIQNPRYQVTQFGKPVTLSCSQTLNHNVMYWYQQKSSQAPKLLFHYYDKDFNNEADTPDNFQSRRPNTSFCFLDIRSPGLGDTAMYLCATSRDLGQGYGYTFGSGTRLTVV.